This TCR beta chain emerged from a study of blood T cell repertoires in COVID-19. Turning to the study itself: Both acute and convalescent COVID-19 samples were obtained from the United States, Italy and Spain. From T cells, B-cell-depleted T cells, or PBMCs came the material, which was cDNA or gDNA.

The germline V gene has CDR1 SGHTA and CDR2 FQGTGA. The CDR3 length is 13 residues. The V and J ends lost 3 bases and 5 bases respectively, with 11 bases between them. In the original workflow: Reference gene primer amplification gave nucleated cell count estimates. Using immunoSEQ multiplex PCR, the repertoire was profiled, and TCRdb retains in-frame clones only, with some absent. That table furnishes V, J and clone size, whereas the DNA furnished D and trimming. The sample records around 300,000 clones, under 90% being singletons. Sequenced: peripheral blood. This rearrangement joins TRBV7-3 to TRBJ2-7; perhaps TRBD2 as D (5 bases). This receptor was taken from a woman aged 45-60 years who had recovered from COVID-19. CDR3 amino acids: CASSFAGSDEQYF. The CDR3 nucleotides are TGTGCCAGCAGCTTCGCGGGTAGCGACGAGCAGTACTTC.